This TCR beta chain comes out of a study of human T cells and chemical hapten exposure. Study findings and constraints: There were significantly more large CDR3 similarity clusters among expanded TCRs than among controls.

This clonotype was seen only a few times. The antigen remains unidentified. This sample's time point: patch test 3, about 24 weeks after DPC sensitization. Specified treatment: therapeutic diphenylcyclopropenone sensitization with weekly scalp DPC. Drawing of blood took place ahead of applying each patch test. TCRdb processed the RACE reads anew with MiXCR; each CDR3 protein has one entry. The table lists 80,000 to 100,000 distinct CDR3 sequences, roughly a tenth of them singletons. The CDR3 consists of 12 residues. Germline values: CDR1 MNHEY, CDR2 SVGEGT. Trimming left V 6 bases short and J 2 bases short, with 8 bases between.

The sequence was obtained from a woman in her 30s with alopecia areata. Some clones in this sample may be carry-over from other donors' samples. The V gene is TRBV6-2 or TRBV6-3, the J gene TRBJ2-7; D unclear. The specimen was whole blood, collected in connection with sensitization to the hapten diphenylcyclopropenone (DPC). The CDR3 region is CASRLQTYEQYF. DNA of the CDR3: TGTGCCAGCAGACTGCAGACCTACGAGCAGTACTTC.